This T cell receptor beta chain was captured by sequencing in a study of blood T cell repertoires in COVID-19. Study information: Sample material is recorded as cDNA or gDNA derived from T cells, B-cell-depleted T cells, or PBMCs.

Sequencing was performed with immunoSEQ multiplex PCR; in TCRdb, only in-frame clones are kept and a portion is missing. Among about 270,000 clones listed, 80% to 90% were seen once. CDR1 LGHDT and CDR2 YNNKEL come from the germline V gene (reference sequence). The CDR3 runs 15 residues. V dropped 0 bases and J dropped 5; count of bases not matched to a gene: 2. J is TRBJ2-5 and V is TRBV3-1 (or the pseudogene TRBV3-2); the match to TRBD2 covers 11 bases. Sample: PBMCs or T cells enriched from blood (not recorded which). The sequence derives from a woman aged 18-29 years who had recovered from COVID-19. The CDR3 DNA sequence: TGTGCCAGCAGCCAAGAGACTAGCGGGGTGGAGACCCAGTACTTC. It yields the protein CASSQETSGVETQYF.